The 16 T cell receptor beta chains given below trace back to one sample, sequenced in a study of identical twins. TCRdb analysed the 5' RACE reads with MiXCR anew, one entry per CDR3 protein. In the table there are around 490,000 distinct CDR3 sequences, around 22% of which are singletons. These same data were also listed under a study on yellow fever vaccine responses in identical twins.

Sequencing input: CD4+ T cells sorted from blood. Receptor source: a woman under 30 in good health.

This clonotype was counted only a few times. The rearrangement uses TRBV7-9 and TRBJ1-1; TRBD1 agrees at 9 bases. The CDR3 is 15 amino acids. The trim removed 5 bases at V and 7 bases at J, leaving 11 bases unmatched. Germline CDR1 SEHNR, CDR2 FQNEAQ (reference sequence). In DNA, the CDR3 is TGTGCCAGCAGCCCACAGGGGGCAAGAGGGATTGAAGCTTTCTTT. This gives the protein CASSPQGARGIEAFF. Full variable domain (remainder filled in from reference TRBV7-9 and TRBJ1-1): DTGVSQNPRHKITKRGQNVTFRCDPISEHNRLYWYRQTLGQGPEFLTYFQNEAQLEKSRLLSDRFSAERPKGSFSTLEIQRTEQGDSAMYLCASSPQGARGIEAFFGQGTRLTVV.

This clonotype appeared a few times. The CDR3 sequence is CASRVLYEQYF. In DNA, the CDR3 is TGTGCCAGCAGGGTCCTCTACGAGCAGTACTTC. The chain uses TRBV6-2 or TRBV6-3 and TRBJ2-7; D is unresolved. This CDR3 is built from 11 residues. V was trimmed by 6 bases and J by 3 bases, leaving 6 bases between them. Germline V CDR1 and CDR2: MNHEY, SVGEGT.

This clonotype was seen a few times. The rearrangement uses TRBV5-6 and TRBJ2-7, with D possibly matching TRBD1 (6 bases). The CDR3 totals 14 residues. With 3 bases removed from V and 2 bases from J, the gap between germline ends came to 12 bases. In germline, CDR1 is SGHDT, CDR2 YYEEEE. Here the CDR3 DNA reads TGTGCCAGCAGCTCGATGGGGGCGGCCTACGAGCAGTACTTC. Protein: CASSSMGAAYEQYF. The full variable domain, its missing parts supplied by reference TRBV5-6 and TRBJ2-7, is DAGVTQSPTHLIKTRGQQVTLRCSPKSGHDTVSWYQQALGQGPQFIFQYYEEEERQRGNFPDRFSGHQFPNYSSELNVNALLLGDSALYLCASSSMGAAYEQYFGPGTRLTVT.

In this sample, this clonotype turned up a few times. DNA for the CDR3: TGTGCCAGCAGCAACAGACAGGGAAGGGCCTACGAGCAGTACTTC. The encoded protein is CASSNRQGRAYEQYF. This sequence joins TRBV7-2 and TRBJ2-7; 7 nucleotides agree with TRBD1. V shed 5 bases, J shed 2 bases, and the junction held 9 bases outside the gene matches. The CDR3 length is 15 residues. Germline assignment: CDR1 SGHTA and CDR2 FQGNSA.

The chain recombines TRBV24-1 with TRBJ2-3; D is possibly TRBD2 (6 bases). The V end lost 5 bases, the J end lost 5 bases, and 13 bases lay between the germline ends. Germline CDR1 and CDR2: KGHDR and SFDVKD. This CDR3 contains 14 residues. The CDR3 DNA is TGTGCCACCAGTGGGGACTTCGGGTTAGATACGCAGTATTTT. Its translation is CATSGDFGLDTQYF.

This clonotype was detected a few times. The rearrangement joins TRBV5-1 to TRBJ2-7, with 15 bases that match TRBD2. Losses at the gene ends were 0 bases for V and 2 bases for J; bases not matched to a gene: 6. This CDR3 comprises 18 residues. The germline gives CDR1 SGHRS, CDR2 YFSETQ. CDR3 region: CASSLEGTSGRPTYEQYF. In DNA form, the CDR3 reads TGCGCCAGCAGCTTGGAAGGGACTAGCGGGAGGCCGACCTACGAGCAGTACTTC.

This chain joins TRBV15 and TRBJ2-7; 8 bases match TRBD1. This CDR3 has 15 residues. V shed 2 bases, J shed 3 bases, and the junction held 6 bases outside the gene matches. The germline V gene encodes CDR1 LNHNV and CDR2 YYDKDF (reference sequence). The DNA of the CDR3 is TGTGCCACCAGCAGACCCGACAGGGGAGGCTACGAGCAGTACTTC. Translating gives CATSRPDRGGYEQYF. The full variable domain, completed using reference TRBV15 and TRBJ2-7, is DAMVIQNPRYQVTQFGKPVTLSCSQTLNHNVMYWYQQKSSQAPKLLFHYYDKDFNNEADTPDNFQSRRPNTSFCFLDIRSPGLGDTAMYLCATSRPDRGGYEQYFGPGTRLTVT.

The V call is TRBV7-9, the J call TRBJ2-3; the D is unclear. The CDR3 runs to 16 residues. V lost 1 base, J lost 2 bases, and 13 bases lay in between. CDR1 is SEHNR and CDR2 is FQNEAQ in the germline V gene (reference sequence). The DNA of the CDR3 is TGTGCCAGCAGCTTAGGGCAGGCGAGCTCCACAGATACGCAGTATTTT. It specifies CASSLGQASSTDTQYF.

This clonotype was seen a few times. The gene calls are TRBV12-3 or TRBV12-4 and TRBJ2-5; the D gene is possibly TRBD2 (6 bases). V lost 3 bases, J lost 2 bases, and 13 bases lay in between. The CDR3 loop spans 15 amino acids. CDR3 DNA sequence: TGTGCCAGCAGTTTTTGGGGCCGGGGGCAAGAGACCCAGTACTTC. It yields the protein CASSFWGRGQETQYF.

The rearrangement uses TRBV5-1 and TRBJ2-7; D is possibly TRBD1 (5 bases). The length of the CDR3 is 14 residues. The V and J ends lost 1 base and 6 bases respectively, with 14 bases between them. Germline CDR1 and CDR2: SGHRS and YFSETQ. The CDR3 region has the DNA TGCGCCAGCAGCTTGTGGGGCAGGGATGGCGAGCAGTACTTC. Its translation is CASSLWGRDGEQYF. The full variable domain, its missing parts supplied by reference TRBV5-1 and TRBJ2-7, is KAGVTQTPRYLIKTRGQQVTLSCSPISGHRSVSWYQQTPGQGLQFLFEYFSETQRNKGNFPGRFSGRQFSNSRSEMNVSTLELGDSALYLCASSLWGRDGEQYFGPGTRLTVT.

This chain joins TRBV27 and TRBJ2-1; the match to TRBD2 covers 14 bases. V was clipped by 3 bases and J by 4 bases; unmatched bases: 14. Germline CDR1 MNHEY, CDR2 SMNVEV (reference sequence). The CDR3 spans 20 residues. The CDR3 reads CASSFRGPRLAGGRYNEQFF. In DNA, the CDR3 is TGTGCCAGCAGTTTCAGGGGGCCCAGACTAGCGGGAGGGAGATACAATGAGCAGTTCTTC.

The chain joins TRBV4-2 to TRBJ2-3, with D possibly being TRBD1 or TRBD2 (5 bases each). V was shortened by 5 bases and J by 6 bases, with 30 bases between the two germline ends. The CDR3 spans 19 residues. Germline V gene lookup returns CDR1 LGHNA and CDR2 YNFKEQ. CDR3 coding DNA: TGTGCCAGCAGCGAACCAGTGGTGGAGTGGGACCACGGCTCGGATACGCAGTATTTT. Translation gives CASSEPVVEWDHGSDTQYF.

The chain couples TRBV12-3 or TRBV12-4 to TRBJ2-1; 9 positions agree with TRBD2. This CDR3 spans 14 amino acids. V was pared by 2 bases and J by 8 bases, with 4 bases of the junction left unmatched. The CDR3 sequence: CASSLRGGAYEQFF. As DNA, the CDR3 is TGTGCCAGCAGTTTACGCGGGGGGGCGTATGAGCAGTTCTTC.

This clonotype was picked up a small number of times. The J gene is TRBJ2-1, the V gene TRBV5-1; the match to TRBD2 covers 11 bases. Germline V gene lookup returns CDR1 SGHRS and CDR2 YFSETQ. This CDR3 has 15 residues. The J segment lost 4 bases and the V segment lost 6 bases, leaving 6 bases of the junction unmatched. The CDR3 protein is CASIPTSGVYNEQFF. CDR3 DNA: TGCGCCAGCATCCCGACTAGCGGGGTTTACAATGAGCAGTTCTTC.

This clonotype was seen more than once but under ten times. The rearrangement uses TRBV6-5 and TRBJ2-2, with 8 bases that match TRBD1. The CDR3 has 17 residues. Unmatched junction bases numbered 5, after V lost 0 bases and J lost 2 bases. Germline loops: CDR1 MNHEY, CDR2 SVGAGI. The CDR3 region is CASSYSSRGPNTGELFF. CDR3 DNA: TGTGCCAGCAGTTACTCGAGCAGGGGGCCTAACACCGGGGAGCTGTTTTTT.

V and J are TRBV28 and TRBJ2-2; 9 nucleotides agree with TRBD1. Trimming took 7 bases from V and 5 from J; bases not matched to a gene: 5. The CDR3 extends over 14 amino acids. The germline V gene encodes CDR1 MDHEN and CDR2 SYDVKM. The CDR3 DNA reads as TGTGCCAGCACGGACAGGGGCATAACCGGGGAGCTGTTTTTT. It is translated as CASTDRGITGELFF. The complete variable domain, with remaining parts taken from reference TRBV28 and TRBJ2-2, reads DVKVTQSSRYLVKRTGEKVFLECVQDMDHENMFWYRQDPGLGLRLIYFSYDVKMKEKGDIPEGYSVSREKKERFSLILESASTNQTSMYLCASTDRGITGELFFGEGSRLTVL.